This T cell receptor (beta chain) was sequenced in a study of CD8 T cells in ankylosing spondylitis. V was trimmed by 3 bases and J by 4 bases, leaving 12 bases between them. Germline V gene lookup returns CDR1 SGHTA and CDR2 FQGNSA. This CDR3 region has 14 residues. TCRdb re-called the 5' RACE reads with MiXCR, one entry per CDR3 protein. The sample comprises 85,000 to 90,000 distinct CDR3 sequences, around 30% of which are singletons, and roughly 60% rests with the top ten. This clonotype was detected a few times. The TCR comes from a male donor with ankylosing spondylitis or in good health (not recorded which). The chain employs TRBV7-2 and TRBJ1-1; D is perhaps TRBD1 (5 bases). Sequenced: blood, either unsorted or a sorted T cell fraction (not recorded which). This CDR3 is CASSFSGAVTEAFF. CDR3 in DNA: TGTGCCAGCAGCTTTTCCGGGGCGGTCACTGAAGCTTTCTTT.